This T cell receptor (beta chain) stems from a study of blood T cells in healthy people across ages. This CDR3 comprises 15 residues. V shed 0 bases and J shed 4 bases, with 14 bases lying between them. Germline CDR1 reads SGDLS; CDR2 reads YYNGEE. Then a second PCR, running about 6 to 12 cycles, was carried out with a sample-barcoded 5' primer and a J-beta primer mix. MiXCR, applied by TCRdb to the 5' RACE reads, yields one record per CDR3 protein. Of over a million distinct CDR3 sequences in the sample, 59% were seen once. The chain is built from TRBV9 and TRBJ2-7; weak D call: TRBD1 (6 bases). Sequencing was performed on blood. The origin of this receptor is a man aged 18 to 35 in good health. CDR3 protein: CASSVATGQMYEQYF. The CDR3 DNA reads TGTGCCAGCAGCGTAGCTACAGGGCAGATGTACGAGCAGTACTTC.